Listed below are T cell receptor beta chains from one sample, sequenced in a study of blood T cell repertoires in COVID-19. The assay was immunoSEQ multiplex PCR, and TCRdb's table has in-frame clones only and misses some. Here the sample spans some 150,000 clones, about 83% being singletons. Sequencing input: peripheral blood. The source is a woman aged 40 to 50 with acute or convalescent COVID-19. CDR3s include the opening cysteine and the closing phenylalanine or tryptophan. Fields, in order: CDR3 protein, CDR3 DNA, D gene, clone size, CDR3 length, V gene, J gene. A D gene is named only where the DNA matches it firmly. Only some rows state a clone size, as once, few, many or a class for expanded clones.

cdr3_aa: CASRGLAGSNEQFF
cdr3_nt: TGTGCCAGCAGAGGACTAGCGGGTTCCAATGAGCAGTTCTTC
d_call: TRBD2
clone_size: NA
cdr3_length: 14
v_call: TRBV6-5
j_call: TRBJ2-1

cdr3_aa: CAWSVGQTINQPQHF
cdr3_nt: TGTGCCTGGAGTGTAGGACAGACTATCAATCAGCCCCAGCATTTT
d_call: NA
clone_size: once
cdr3_length: 15
v_call: TRBV30
j_call: TRBJ1-5

cdr3_aa: CASTFGQGKGYTF
cdr3_nt: TGTGCCAGCACCTTCGGACAGGGGAAAGGCTACACCTTC
d_call: TRBD1
clone_size: NA
cdr3_length: 13
v_call: TRBV6-5
j_call: TRBJ1-2

cdr3_aa: CATRSSQGLPTGELFF
cdr3_nt: TGTGCCACCAGGAGCTCTCAGGGGCTACCCACCGGGGAGCTGTTTTTT
d_call: NA
clone_size: NA
cdr3_length: 16
v_call: TRBV24-1
j_call: TRBJ2-2

cdr3_aa: CASSQDRMERQGAREQYF
cdr3_nt: TGCGCCAGCAGCCAAGATCGGATGGAAAGACAGGGGGCAAGGGAGCAGTACTTC
d_call: TRBD1
clone_size: once
cdr3_length: 18
v_call: TRBV4-3
j_call: TRBJ2-7

cdr3_aa: CASSPGLAGYEQYF
cdr3_nt: TGCGCCAGCAGTCCGGGACTAGCGGGTTACGAGCAGTACTTC
d_call: TRBD2
clone_size: NA
cdr3_length: 14
v_call: TRBV4-3
j_call: TRBJ2-7

cdr3_aa: CASSQDLWTSGVSGANVLTF
cdr3_nt: TGCGCCAGCAGCCAAGATCTCTGGACTAGCGGGGTATCTGGGGCCAACGTCCTGACTTTC
d_call: TRBD2
clone_size: NA
cdr3_length: 20
v_call: TRBV4-3
j_call: TRBJ2-6

cdr3_aa: CAISQEQGIYGYTF
cdr3_nt: TGTGCCATCAGTCAGGAACAGGGAATCTATGGCTACACCTTC
d_call: NA
clone_size: NA
cdr3_length: 14
v_call: TRBV10-3
j_call: TRBJ1-2

cdr3_aa: CARSLAPDRWEEGIQYF
cdr3_nt: TGTGCCAGAAGCTTGGCGCCGGACAGGTGGGAAGAAGGGATTCAGTACTTC
d_call: TRBD1
clone_size: NA
cdr3_length: 17
v_call: TRBV5-3
j_call: TRBJ2-4

cdr3_aa: CAIKSADTQYF
cdr3_nt: TGTGCCATCAAGAGCGCAGATACGCAGTATTTT
d_call: NA
clone_size: once
cdr3_length: 11
v_call: TRBV10-3
j_call: TRBJ2-3

cdr3_aa: CASSPGTLRDGAGELFF
cdr3_nt: TGTGCCAGCAGCCCCGGGACATTACGGGATGGGGCCGGGGAGCTGTTTTTT
d_call: NA
clone_size: NA
cdr3_length: 17
v_call: TRBV11-3
j_call: TRBJ2-2

cdr3_aa: CASSGASGADTQYF
cdr3_nt: TGTGCCAGCAGCGGGGCTAGCGGGGCAGATACGCAGTATTTT
d_call: TRBD2
clone_size: once
cdr3_length: 14
v_call: TRBV5-4
j_call: TRBJ2-3

cdr3_aa: CASSPGQGFYYGYTF
cdr3_nt: TGTGCCAGCAGCCCGGGACAGGGTTTTTACTATGGCTACACCTTC
d_call: TRBD1
clone_size: few
cdr3_length: 15
v_call: TRBV7-2
j_call: TRBJ1-2

cdr3_aa: CASTVTAGDTGELFF
cdr3_nt: TGTGCCAGCACCGTGACAGCGGGGGACACCGGGGAGCTGTTTTTT
d_call: TRBD2
clone_size: NA
cdr3_length: 15
v_call: TRBV2
j_call: TRBJ2-2

cdr3_aa: CAWTRGLGNTIYF
cdr3_nt: TGTGCCTGGACCAGGGGGCTAGGAAACACCATATATTTT
d_call: TRBD1
clone_size: NA
cdr3_length: 13
v_call: TRBV30
j_call: TRBJ1-3

cdr3_aa: CASSIDTPSSYNSPLHF
cdr3_nt: TGTGCCAGCTCAATCGACACTCCAAGCTCCTATAATTCACCCCTCCACTTT
d_call: NA
clone_size: once
cdr3_length: 17
v_call: TRBV18
j_call: TRBJ1-6

cdr3_aa: CASRLPTGFQETQYF
cdr3_nt: TGTGCCAGCAGACTCCCCACAGGGTTCCAAGAGACCCAGTACTTC
d_call: NA
clone_size: NA
cdr3_length: 15
v_call: TRBV7-8
j_call: TRBJ2-5

cdr3_aa: CASSQGRGNTIYF
cdr3_nt: TGTGCCAGCAGCCAGGGGAGGGGAAACACCATATATTTT
d_call: NA
clone_size: once
cdr3_length: 13
v_call: TRBV3-1/TRBV3-2
j_call: TRBJ1-3

cdr3_aa: CATSRDRVGTSSIRNIQYF
cdr3_nt: TGTGCCACCAGCAGAGATAGGGTAGGGACTAGCTCGATAAGGAACATTCAGTACTTC
d_call: TRBD2
clone_size: NA
cdr3_length: 19
v_call: TRBV15
j_call: TRBJ2-4

cdr3_aa: CASSVQAGGLETQYF
cdr3_nt: TGTGCCAGCAGTGTCCAAGCGGGAGGGTTAGAGACCCAGTACTTC
d_call: TRBD2
clone_size: NA
cdr3_length: 15
v_call: TRBV2
j_call: TRBJ2-5

cdr3_aa: CASSQTSGGYNEQFF
cdr3_nt: TGTGCCAGCAGCCAGACTAGCGGGGGTTACAATGAGCAGTTCTTC
d_call: TRBD2
clone_size: NA
cdr3_length: 15
v_call: TRBV7-3
j_call: TRBJ2-1

cdr3_aa: CAISEPRGRGQETQYF
cdr3_nt: TGTGCCATCAGTGAGCCCCGCGGGCGGGGCCAAGAGACCCAGTACTTC
d_call: NA
clone_size: NA
cdr3_length: 16
v_call: TRBV10-3
j_call: TRBJ2-5

cdr3_aa: CASSSRTGFPTDTQYF
cdr3_nt: TGTGCCAGCAGCTCTCGGACAGGGTTTCCCACAGATACGCAGTATTTT
d_call: TRBD1
clone_size: NA
cdr3_length: 16
v_call: TRBV7-6
j_call: TRBJ2-3

cdr3_aa: CAIAEDRENEQFF
cdr3_nt: TGTGCCATCGCAGAAGACAGGGAAAATGAGCAGTTCTTC
d_call: TRBD1
clone_size: NA
cdr3_length: 13
v_call: TRBV10-3
j_call: TRBJ2-1

cdr3_aa: CASKLEGLADQETQYF
cdr3_nt: TGTGCCAGCAAGTTAGAGGGACTAGCGGACCAAGAGACCCAGTACTTC
d_call: TRBD2
clone_size: NA
cdr3_length: 16
v_call: TRBV3-1/TRBV3-2
j_call: TRBJ2-5

cdr3_aa: CASSFVAGDYEQYF
cdr3_nt: TGTGCCAGCAGCTTTGTAGCGGGGGACTACGAGCAGTACTTC
d_call: TRBD2
clone_size: NA
cdr3_length: 14
v_call: TRBV7-2
j_call: TRBJ2-7

cdr3_aa: CAISESRRMAGELFF
cdr3_nt: TGTGCCATCAGTGAGTCGCGCAGGATGGCTGGGGAGCTGTTTTTT
d_call: NA
clone_size: NA
cdr3_length: 15
v_call: TRBV10-3
j_call: TRBJ2-2

cdr3_aa: CASSVALAGASGYNEQFF
cdr3_nt: TGTGCCAGCAGCGTAGCGCTAGCGGGGGCCTCAGGGTACAATGAGCAGTTCTTC
d_call: TRBD2
clone_size: NA
cdr3_length: 18
v_call: TRBV9
j_call: TRBJ2-1

cdr3_aa: CATSESGTSWAVQFF
cdr3_nt: TGTGCCACCAGTGAGTCCGGGACTAGCTGGGCTGTGCAGTTCTTC
d_call: TRBD2
clone_size: NA
cdr3_length: 15
v_call: TRBV24-1
j_call: TRBJ2-1

cdr3_aa: CASSQVSGPFYEQYF
cdr3_nt: TGCGCCAGCAGCCAAGTCTCAGGGCCCTTCTACGAGCAGTACTTC
d_call: NA
clone_size: once
cdr3_length: 15
v_call: TRBV4-1
j_call: TRBJ2-7

cdr3_aa: CASSTGGSTEAFF
cdr3_nt: TGCGCCAGCAGTACGGGGGGAAGTACTGAAGCTTTCTTT
d_call: NA
clone_size: NA
cdr3_length: 13
v_call: TRBV5-1
j_call: TRBJ1-1

cdr3_aa: CASSYLQSTGVYNEQFF
cdr3_nt: TGTGCCAGCAGTTACTTACAATCCACCGGGGTTTACAATGAGCAGTTCTTC
d_call: NA
clone_size: few
cdr3_length: 17
v_call: TRBV6-2/TRBV6-3
j_call: TRBJ2-1

cdr3_aa: CAWSSPGARSSYEQYF
cdr3_nt: TGTGCCTGGAGCTCTCCAGGGGCGAGGAGCTCCTACGAGCAGTACTTC
d_call: NA
clone_size: NA
cdr3_length: 16
v_call: TRBV30
j_call: TRBJ2-7

cdr3_aa: CASSYGQGASEAFF
cdr3_nt: TGTGCCAGCAGCTATGGACAGGGGGCTTCTGAAGCTTTCTTT
d_call: TRBD1
clone_size: NA
cdr3_length: 14
v_call: TRBV11-3
j_call: TRBJ1-1